This T cell receptor (beta chain) was sequenced during a study of T cells in Graves' hyperthyroidism and ophthalmopathy (dated by TCRdb to between 2018 and 2020). Regarding the complete study: Peripheral blood samples were taken at the time of initial diagnosis, prior to any treatment. A discovery cohort of roughly 100 patients, approximately 44 with Graves' ophthalmopathy and fewer than 65 with stable Graves' hyperthyroidism, was used to find distinguishing TCR V-J signatures. Prospective prediction of ophthalmopathy was tested in an independent validation cohort consisting of 18 to 20 hyperthyroidism patients and more than 15 patients who later progressed to ophthalmopathy. For training and testing, the 100 or so patients in the discovery cohort were randomly divided in a 7:3 ratio. Thyroid tissue and blood T-cell repertoires from about 6 Graves' hyperthyroidism patients were also compared in the study. After blood sampling, hyperthyroidism patients were treated with methimazole at a starting dose of 30 mg daily, and ophthalmopathy patients were treated with high-dose intravenous methylprednisolone. According to the paper, TCR Vbeta CDR3 sequencing was carried out on around 140 peripheral blood samples, which came from over 40 ophthalmopathy, fewer than 80 hyperthyroidism and some 17 progressor patients. Study-wide findings and limitations: No statistical method was used to fix the sample size in advance, and group allocation was not hidden from the investigators. In validation, progression to ophthalmopathy was predicted by the model with roughly 71% sensitivity and roughly 72% specificity, a median of roughly 6 months before onset. Most expanded thyroid clonotypes (frequency above 0.001) were also detected in blood, suggesting blood repertoires may reflect thyroid immune responses. A 13 V-J signature model separated ophthalmopathy from stable hyperthyroidism, with about 88% sensitivity and roughly 81% specificity in cross-validation and 80%/75% in testing.

Amplification of TCR beta CDR3 regions was carried out from RNA transcripts. A first-round RT-PCR of the TCR CDR3 used the HTBI primer set with the Qiagen OneStep RT-PCR kit. Libraries were constructed in a second round of multiplex PCR, after which size selection and purification were carried out. Paired-end sequencing of the libraries was performed with 100 bp reads on an Illumina HiSeq2000. Per the original workflow: Raw data were processed with SOAPnuke, discarding reads with adapters, uncalled bases, mean Phred below 15, or no exact constant-primer or identifier match. High-quality paired reads were merged with COPE v1.2.5, and unique nucleotide sequences were defined as clonotypes. Clonotypes were aligned to IMGT TRBV, TRBD and TRBJ reference segments using MiTCR v1.1. The analysis included only V-J combinations with a frequency above 0.0001, which together covered 99.2% of the repertoires. A TCS score was defined as the ratio of F50 (clonal expansion) to E x V (chaos), with BLOSUM62-based TCRdist applied between CDR3 peptides within each V-J. Welch's t-statistics and random forest reduced some 510 V-J features to 10 to 15, which were used in a naive Bayes classifier (R e1071). TCRdb reanalyzed the raw reads on its own, using fastp at Q25 for trimming and MiXCR for clone calling, and kept in-frame beta chains. CDR3 protein duplicates are merged, each entry listing the most common genes and DNA. V and J calls and clone size were set by TCRdb, not the authors. Present in this sample are about 710,000 distinct CDR3 sequences, roughly 15% of which were seen just once. The ten biggest clones cover roughly 8% of the sample.

This clonotype was seen repeatedly, ten times or more. The target of this receptor is not known. Nothing much larger sits one base from this clone, and base qualities are not available. As encoded in the germline V gene, CDR1 is ENHRY while CDR2 is SYGVKD. Its CDR3 holds 14 amino acids, cysteine through phenylalanine. Only the CDR3 DNA is retained, 42 bases long and in frame from the first base. The junction shows trimming of 3 bases on V and 7 bases on J, plus 12 bases between the germline ends. Graves' hyperthyroidism was defined as stable when no progression to ophthalmopathy occurred over 18 months of follow-up. Hyperthyroidism patients were newly diagnosed, with disease duration under 2 months, and aged 18 to 65 years. Any patient with an uncontrolled infection, another autoimmune disease, pregnancy or lactation was excluded. Diagnoses were established on the basis of clinical symptoms, serum thyroxine and TRAb, thyroid ultrasound, and orbital computed tomography. PBMCs were separated from about 10 ml of fresh peripheral blood using Ficoll-Paque density gradient centrifugation. Total RNA was extracted using Trizol reagent, and RNA quality was assessed on an Agilent 2100 Bioanalyzer.

The chain joins TRBV10-3 to TRBJ1-4; TRBD1 is a weak D gene call, 6 bases matching. The sample taken for sequencing was blood. The receptor's source is a man aged 18 to 30 with Graves' hyperthyroidism. Here is the DNA: TGTGCCATCAGTGATCCCGGGGGCGGTGAAAAACTGTTTTTT. Translated, it reads CAISDPGGGEKLFF.